The subject of this entry is one TCR beta chain. Profiled with immunoSEQ multiplex PCR; TCRdb holds only in-frame clones, not every one. The sample includes about 210,000 clones, 87% of them seen just once. The germline CDR1 and CDR2 sequences are SGHAT and FQNNGV. The V end lost 6 bases, the J end lost 6 bases, and 12 bases lay between the germline ends. The CDR3 has 12 amino acids. This sample was taken from a study of blood T cell repertoires in COVID-19. The specimen sequenced was PBMCs or T cells enriched from blood (not recorded which). V usage is TRBV11-2 and J usage is TRBJ2-7; a possible D gene is TRBD2 (5 bases). The TCR originated in a man aged 25 to 40 in a cohort exposed to, infected with or recovered from COVID-19 (not recorded which). The CDR3 region has the DNA TGTGCCAGCAGTCGAACTAGTTTCGAGCAGTACTTC. Translated, it gives CASSRTSFEQYF.